This note documents a single TCR beta chain sequence. Measured with immunoSEQ multiplex PCR; TCRdb has only the in-frame clones, and not every one. The sample lists 75,000 or so clones, roughly 80% occurring once. This record belongs to a study of blood T cell repertoires in COVID-19. Study background: Donors in the United States, Italy and Spain gave samples during acute or convalescent COVID-19. Nucleic acid was either cDNA or gDNA, and it came from T cells, B-cell-depleted T cells, or PBMCs.

The CDR3 runs 13 residues. The germline V gene encodes CDR1 SQVTM and CDR2 ANQGSEA. J was trimmed by 5 bases and V by 7 bases; bases with no gene match: 8. The specimen was peripheral blood. The rearrangement uses TRBV29-1 and TRBJ2-5; 9 bases line up with TRBD1. This receptor was taken from a woman aged 65 to 85 with acute or convalescent COVID-19. DNA for the CDR3: TGCAGCGGTGCACAGGGGGCTGGGGAGACCCAGTACTTC. Protein product: CSGAQGAGETQYF.